This passage covers 30 T cell receptor beta chains from one sample sequenced in a study of T cell responses to AZD1222 COVID-19 vaccine. Generated by immunoSEQ multiplex PCR, the TCRdb table keeps only in-frame clones and is missing some. The data hold 30,000 to 35,000 clones, with 65% to 90% observed a single time. Source: peripheral blood, taken 28 days after the second AZD1222 dose. The receptors shown here come from an adult who received the AZD1222 COVID-19 vaccine.

This clone was observed a few times. The chain joins TRBV13 to TRBJ2-1; no clear D gene. Germline V gene data show CDR1 as PRHDT and CDR2 as FYEKMQ (reference sequence). Trimming removed 3 bases at V and 9 bases at J, with 9 bases between. The CDR3 runs to 12 residues. CDR3 sequence (DNA): TGTGCCAGCAGCTTGCTACCTGGTGAGCAGTTCTTC. Translating gives CASSLLPGEQFF. Filled out from reference TRBV13 and TRBJ2-1, the complete variable domain reads AAGVIQSPRHLIKEKRETATLKCYPIPRHDTVYWYQQGPGQDPQFLISFYEKMQSDKGSIPDRFSAQQFSDYHSELNMSSLELGDSALYFCASSLLPGEQFFGPGTRLTVL.

This CDR3 reads CATSRDLANYEQYF. In DNA form, the CDR3 reads TGTGCCACCAGCAGAGATCTCGCAAACTACGAGCAGTACTTC. The gene calls are TRBV15 and TRBJ2-7, with D unresolved. Germline V CDR1 and CDR2: LNHNV, YYDKDF (reference sequence). The CDR3 runs to 14 residues. V lost 0 bases to trimming and J lost 3 bases, with 9 bases between them.

V gene TRBV6-1 combines with J gene TRBJ2-1; maybe TRBD2 (6 bases). Germline CDR1 MNHNS, CDR2 SASEGT. V was cut by 3 bases and J by 8 bases, with 17 bases left in between. The CDR3 runs 15 residues. DNA for the CDR3: TGTGCCAGCAGTGAGCCCCTTGGCGGGAAGGATGAGCAGTTCTTC. Residues: CASSEPLGGKDEQFF.

V gene TRBV5-1 combines with J gene TRBJ2-7; tentatively, D is TRBD1 (6 bases). The CDR3 contains 14 residues. Trimming took off 0 bases at V and 5 bases at J, with 12 bases between the two ends. In germline, CDR1 is SGHRS, CDR2 YFSETQ. This CDR3 is CASSLEGRGDEQYF. CDR3 coding DNA: TGCGCCAGCAGCTTGGAGGGCAGGGGCGACGAGCAGTACTTC. The full variable domain, with the rest looked up from reference TRBV5-1 and TRBJ2-7, is KAGVTQTPRYLIKTRGQQVTLSCSPISGHRSVSWYQQTPGQGLQFLFEYFSETQRNKGNFPGRFSGRQFSNSRSEMNVSTLELGDSALYLCASSLEGRGDEQYFGPGTRLTVT.

J is TRBJ1-5 and V is TRBV6-5, with D possibly TRBD1 on 5 matching bases. The germline CDR1 and CDR2 sequences are MNHEY and SVGAGI. This CDR3 is built from 14 residues. Trimming took 2 bases from V and 6 from J, leaving 11 bases between them. The CDR3 reads CASSYRQGGQPQHF. In DNA form, the CDR3 reads TGTGCCAGCAGTTACCGGCAGGGAGGTCAGCCCCAGCATTTT.

The CDR3 DNA is TGTGCCAGCAGCCACCGGGACAGGCCCTACGAGCAGTACTTC. This codes for CASSHRDRPYEQYF. This rearrangement joins TRBV28 to TRBJ2-7; 8 bases agree with TRBD1. From germline, CDR1 is MDHEN and CDR2 SYDVKM. CDR3 length equals 14 residues. J gave up 2 bases and V 6 bases, and 6 bases lay outside the gene matches.

The gene calls are TRBV2 and TRBJ2-3; D is possibly TRBD2 (6 bases). This CDR3 is 14 amino acids long. The germline V and J ends were trimmed by 10 bases and 3 bases, with 17 bases remaining between them. Germline V CDR1 and CDR2: SNHLY, FYNNEI. The chain's CDR3 is CAIGLARNTDTQYF. The CDR3 nucleotides read TGTGCCATTGGGCTAGCGCGCAATACAGATACGCAGTATTTT.

The V gene is TRBV4-1, the J gene TRBJ2-6; D gene ambiguous. The CDR3 has 16 residues. CDR1 and CDR2 from the germline V gene are MGHRA and YSYEKL. V lost 0 bases, J lost 0 bases, and 6 bases lay in between. The DNA for the CDR3 is TGCGCCAGCAGCCAAGATCTGACCTCTGGGGCCAACGTCCTGACTTTC. Protein: CASSQDLTSGANVLTF.

The CDR3 DNA reads TGTGCCATCAGTGAGTCGCCGGGCGGCGGTCAAGAGACCCAGTACTTC. Protein: CAISESPGGGQETQYF. The chain carries TRBV10-3 and TRBJ2-5; no firm D call. V lost 0 bases, J lost 2 bases, and 13 bases lay in between. Looked up from germline, CDR1 is ENHRY and CDR2 is SYGVKD. CDR3 length equals 16 residues.

V usage is TRBV7-2 and J usage is TRBJ2-7; TRBD2 matches at 13 bases. The CDR3 loop spans 15 amino acids. V gave up 3 bases and J gave up 5 bases; unmatched junction bases: 4. In germline, CDR1 is SGHTA, CDR2 FQGNSA. The CDR3 is CASSFSLAGGDEQYF. As DNA, the CDR3 is TGTGCCAGCAGCTTCTCACTAGCGGGGGGGGACGAGCAGTACTTC. Full variable domain (missing parts from reference TRBV7-2 and TRBJ2-7): GAGVSQSPSNKVTEKGKDVELRCDPISGHTALYWYRQSLGQGLEFLIYFQGNSAPDKSGLPSDRFSAERTGGSVSTLTIQRTQQEDSAVYLCASSFSLAGGDEQYFGPGTRLTVT.

The chain uses TRBV30 and TRBJ1-2; D might be TRBD1 (5 bases). Germline V gives CDR1 GTSNPN, CDR2 SVGIG (reference sequence). The CDR3 loop spans 16 amino acids. Trimming removed 2 bases at V and 4 bases at J, with 20 bases between. The CDR3 loop is CAWSISLTGTGYGYTF. The CDR3, as DNA: TGTGCCTGGAGTATTTCCCTCACTGGGACGGGCTATGGCTACACCTTC.

This clone was observed a single time. The CDR3 region is CASSFFHSTDTQYF. CDR3 sequence (DNA): TGTGCCAGCAGCTTCTTCCACAGCACAGATACGCAGTATTTT. The chain employs TRBV7-3 and TRBJ2-3; D gene uncertain. There are 14 residues in the CDR3. Germline values: CDR1 SGHTA, CDR2 FQGTGA. Between the trimmed V and J ends, which lost 3 bases and 0 bases, there was a span of 7 bases. Using reference TRBV7-3 and TRBJ2-3 for the parts outside the CDR3, the full variable domain is GAGVSQTPSNKVTEKGKYVELRCDPISGHTALYWYRQSLGQGPEFLIYFQGTGAADDSGLPNDRFFAVRPEGSVSTLKIQRTERGDSAVYLCASSFFHSTDTQYFGPGTRLTVL.

V usage is TRBV15 and J usage is TRBJ2-7; D gene uncertain. The germline V and J ends were trimmed by 0 bases and 3 bases, with 3 bases remaining between them. The CDR3 has 12 residues. Looked up from germline, CDR1 is LNHNV and CDR2 is YYDKDF (reference sequence). CDR3 in amino acids: CATSRDRYEQYF. CDR3 sequence (DNA): TGTGCCACCAGCAGAGATCGCTACGAGCAGTACTTC.

V gene TRBV7-6 combines with J gene TRBJ2-6; no reliable D call. CDR3 length: 16 amino acids. V lost 2 bases and J 0 bases, leaving 8 bases between the germline ends. CDR1 and CDR2 from the germline V gene are SGHVS and FNYEAQ. DNA for the CDR3: TGTGCCAGCAGCTTATCCCCCCTCTCTGGGGCCAACGTCCTGACTTTC. Encoded protein: CASSLSPLSGANVLTF.

CDR3 protein: CASSLMGIREQYF. CDR3 DNA: TGTGCCAGCAGTTTAATGGGTATTCGCGAGCAGTACTTC. The chain recombines TRBV27 with TRBJ2-7; D gene ambiguous. Germline V gives CDR1 MNHEY, CDR2 SMNVEV (reference sequence). Trimming left V 2 bases short and J 6 bases short, with 11 bases between. The CDR3 extends over 13 amino acids.

The sample holds one count of this clone. The rearrangement links TRBV7-8 to TRBJ2-7; D perhaps matches TRBD2 (5 bases). V was pared by 6 bases and J by 4 bases, with 16 bases between. Germline V lookup: CDR1 SGHVS, CDR2 FQNEAQ. The CDR3 totals 14 residues. CDR3 region: CASSPGLALYEQYF. The CDR3 nucleotides read TGTGCCAGCAGTCCCGGACTTGCCCTGTACGAGCAGTACTTC.

In nucleotides, the CDR3 is TGTGCCTGGAGCACAGGCATCCATGGCTACACCTTC. Its protein product is CAWSTGIHGYTF. The chain combines TRBV30 with TRBJ1-2; possible D gene TRBD1, 5 bases. CDR3 length equals 12 residues. Trimming took off 3 bases at V and 6 bases at J, with 11 bases between the two ends. CDR1 is GTSNPN and CDR2 is SVGIG in the germline V gene (reference sequence). Complete variable domain (other parts from reference TRBV30 and TRBJ1-2): SQTIHQWPATLVQPVGSPLSLECTVEGTSNPNLYWYRQAAGRGLQLLFYSVGIGQISSEVPQNLSASRPQDRQFILSSKKLLLSDSGFYLCAWSTGIHGYTFGSGTRLTVV.

V is TRBV12-3 or TRBV12-4 and J is TRBJ2-7; TRBD2 is a possible D gene (6 bases). The V gene lost 6 bases and the J gene lost 3 bases, with 12 bases spanning the gap. The CDR3 has 13 amino acids. The CDR3 protein is CASSRRGNYEQYF. The DNA of the CDR3 is TGTGCCAGCAGCCGGCGGGGAAACTACGAGCAGTACTTC.

The chain links TRBV4-2 to TRBJ1-1; possible D gene TRBD1, 6 bases. The CDR3 has 11 residues. Trimming removed 8 bases at V and 3 bases at J, with 7 bases between. The V gene's germline CDR1 is LGHNA and CDR2 YNFKEQ. The chain's CDR3 is CASGGYTEAFF. The CDR3 DNA is TGTGCCAGCGGGGGCTACACTGAAGCTTTCTTT.

V usage is TRBV18 and J usage is TRBJ2-1, with a weak D call TRBD2 (5 bases). Germline values: CDR1 KGHSH, CDR2 LQKENI. This CDR3 spans 12 amino acids. With 0 bases removed from V and 12 bases from J, the gap between germline ends came to 9 bases. The CDR3 loop reads CASSPPNRGQFF. CDR3 nucleotide sequence: TGTGCCAGCTCACCACCGAACCGGGGGCAGTTCTTC.

CDR3 DNA: TGCGCCAGCAGCTTGAGCTACACCGGGGAGCTGTTTTTT. Its translation is CASSLSYTGELFF. The V gene is TRBV5-1, the J gene TRBJ2-2; D gene unclear. The length of the CDR3 is 13 residues. V was trimmed by 1 base and J by 3 bases, leaving 4 bases between them. The germline V gene encodes CDR1 SGHRS and CDR2 YFSETQ.

V usage is TRBV28 and J usage is TRBJ2-5; D may be TRBD2 (6 bases). In germline, CDR1 is MDHEN, CDR2 SYDVKM. Trimming cost V 9 bases and J 1 base, with 21 bases left between them. The CDR3 totals 16 residues. The CDR3 bases are TGTGCCAGTGCCCCCCTGCGGGGTATGGGCCAAGAGACCCAGTACTTC. Its protein is CASAPLRGMGQETQYF.

This chain joins TRBV28 and TRBJ2-7, with TRBD1 matching 7 bases. This CDR3 has 15 amino acids. Germline CDR1 is MDHEN and CDR2 is SYDVKM. V gave up 3 bases and J gave up 3 bases; unmatched junction bases: 8. CDR3 sequence reads: CASSFFTGQYYEQYF. DNA for the CDR3: TGTGCCAGCAGTTTTTTCACGGGACAGTACTACGAGCAGTACTTC.

The CDR3 spells CASSPLQRGGSYEQYF. The CDR3 nucleotides are TGCGCCAGCAGCCCATTGCAGCGGGGGGGCTCCTACGAGCAGTACTTC. This rearrangement joins TRBV5-1 to TRBJ2-7, with 10 nucleotides matching TRBD2. Germline CDR1 SGHRS, CDR2 YFSETQ. With 4 bases clipped from V and 0 bases from J, the junction kept 7 bases outside the gene matches. This CDR3 has 16 amino acids. Combining the CDR3 with reference TRBV5-1 and TRBJ2-7 gives the whole variable domain KAGVTQTPRYLIKTRGQQVTLSCSPISGHRSVSWYQQTPGQGLQFLFEYFSETQRNKGNFPGRFSGRQFSNSRSEMNVSTLELGDSALYLCASSPLQRGGSYEQYFGPGTRLTVT.

Only one count was recorded for this clone. V and J are TRBV3-1 (or the pseudogene TRBV3-2) and TRBJ1-1; D remains ambiguous. The CDR3 runs 15 residues. Germline values: CDR1 LGHDT, CDR2 YNNKEL (reference sequence). V was cut by 1 base and J by 0 bases, with 9 bases left in between. Here the CDR3 reads CASSQAPAVNTEAFF. CDR3 nucleotides: TGTGCCAGCAGCCAAGCCCCGGCCGTGAACACTGAAGCTTTCTTT.

V usage is TRBV6-6 and J usage is TRBJ2-3; 11 nucleotides align to TRBD2. This CDR3 spans 16 amino acids. The germline V gene encodes CDR1 MNHNY and CDR2 SVGAGI (reference sequence). Germline trimming cut 6 bases from V and 2 bases from J; bases unmatched to any gene: 7. The CDR3 DNA sequence: TGTGCCAGCAGGATAGCGGGAGGGCCTTACACAGATACGCAGTATTTT. Amino acids: CASRIAGGPYTDTQYF.

The chain employs TRBV30 and TRBJ2-1; D not certain. CDR1 is GTSNPN, CDR2 SVGIG, per germline (reference sequence). This CDR3 has 12 amino acids. V shed 0 bases and J shed 2 bases, with 2 bases lying between them. The CDR3 reads CAWSVAYNEQFF. The CDR3 bases are TGTGCCTGGAGTGTGGCCTACAATGAGCAGTTCTTC.

The chain links TRBV28 to TRBJ2-7; 8 positions match TRBD1. Germline loops: CDR1 MDHEN, CDR2 SYDVKM. After removal of 6 bases from V and 2 bases from J, the junction contained 6 bases not matched to a gene. This CDR3 region has 14 residues. The CDR3 nucleotides are TGTGCCAGCAGCCCACAGGGGGTTCCCTACGAGCAGTACTTC. Translating gives CASSPQGVPYEQYF. Full variable domain (missing parts from reference TRBV28 and TRBJ2-7): DVKVTQSSRYLVKRTGEKVFLECVQDMDHENMFWYRQDPGLGLRLIYFSYDVKMKEKGDIPEGYSVSREKKERFSLILESASTNQTSMYLCASSPQGVPYEQYFGPGTRLTVT.

The genes are TRBV6-5 and TRBJ1-5; tentatively, D is TRBD1 (5 bases). V was clipped by 2 bases and J by 1 base, with 9 bases between them. There are 15 residues in the CDR3. CDR1 is MNHEY and CDR2 is SVGAGI in the germline V gene. The CDR3 DNA is TGTGCCAGCAGTTACGGCAGGGCAAGCAATCAGCCCCAGCATTTT. Its protein product is CASSYGRASNQPQHF.

V usage is TRBV7-2 and J usage is TRBJ2-1; D might be TRBD2 (5 bases). This CDR3 contains 14 residues. Trimming pared 5 bases from V and 5 bases from J, leaving 13 bases between. CDR1 is SGHTA, CDR2 FQGNSA, per germline. The CDR3 nucleotides read TGTGCCAGCAGCCCCGCCTGGACTCACAATGAGCAGTTCTTC. This codes for CASSPAWTHNEQFF.